Below, 18 T cell receptor beta chains from the same sample are listed, as sequenced in a study of cytomegalovirus exposure and HLA in healthy donors. Primers included in the PCR were 60 Vbeta and 13 Jbeta primers. Sequenced by immunoSEQ multiplex PCR; TCRdb stores in-frame clones only, minus some. The data show about 180,000 clones, under 80% seen once. Sequences were obtained from PBMCs. Receptors were obtained from a human donor in good health.

The V and J genes are TRBV5-1 and TRBJ1-1; 11 nucleotides match TRBD1. V was pared by 5 bases and J by 5 bases, with 5 bases of the junction left unmatched. Germline lookup yields CDR1 SGHRS and CDR2 YFSETQ. CDR3 length: 14 residues. This CDR3 is CASRGQGAGTEAFF. DNA for the CDR3: TGCGCCAGCAGAGGACAGGGGGCTGGAACTGAAGCTTTCTTT.

This chain uses TRBV11-1 with TRBJ2-7, with D perhaps TRBD1 (5 bases). The CDR3 is 13 residues long. Germline V gene lookup returns CDR1 SGHAT and CDR2 FQDESV (reference sequence). Trimming removed 5 bases at V and 4 bases at J, with 12 bases between. The CDR3 loop is CASSRTPVYEQYF. CDR3 bases: TGTGCCAGCAGCCGGACACCAGTTTACGAGCAGTACTTC.

Note on this clone: Additional DNA sequences in this sample encode the identical CDR3. V and J are TRBV18 and TRBJ2-3; D is undetermined. This CDR3 comprises 12 residues. Trimming removed 6 bases from V and 6 bases from J, with 10 bases in between. The germline V gene has CDR1 KGHSH and CDR2 LQKENI. The CDR3 loop is CASSPNSDTQYF. In DNA, the CDR3 is TGTGCCAGCTCCCCAAACAGCGATACGCAGTATTTT.

The rearrangement uses TRBV7-8 and TRBJ2-7; 7 bases are shared with TRBD2. Germline CDR1 is SGHVS and CDR2 is FQNEAQ. Unmatched junction bases numbered 11, after V lost 4 bases and J lost 2 bases. The CDR3 covers 16 residues. CDR3 region: CASSSYHGGGTYEQYF. Written as DNA, the CDR3 is TGTGCCAGCAGCTCCTACCATGGCGGGGGAACCTACGAGCAGTACTTC.

A few counts support this clone. The chain combines TRBV9 with TRBJ1-2; TRBD1 agrees at 10 bases. Germline-derived CDR1 and CDR2 are SGDLS and YYNGEE. The CDR3 length is 17 residues. The ends lost 1 base at V and 9 bases at J; junction bases unmatched: 15. The chain's CDR3 is CASSVFSLQTGGRSYTF. The CDR3 DNA follows: TGTGCCAGCAGCGTATTTTCGTTGCAGACAGGGGGCCGCAGCTACACCTTC.

In this sample, this clone turned up a few times. V and J are TRBV5-5 and TRBJ2-7, with D maybe TRBD1 (5 bases). The CDR3 is 16 residues long. Germline CDR1 and CDR2: SGHKS and YYEKEE (reference sequence). V lost 0 bases and J 0 bases, leaving 13 bases between the germline ends. CDR3 sequence (DNA): TGTGCCAGCAGCTTGGGTAGGACACAGAGCTCCTACGAGCAGTACTTC. Encoded protein: CASSLGRTQSSYEQYF. The full variable domain, completed using reference TRBV5-5 and TRBJ2-7, is DAGVTQSPTHLIKTRGQQVTLRCSPISGHKSVSWYQQVLGQGPQFIFQYYEKEERGRGNFPDRFSARQFPNYSSELNVNALLLGDSALYLCASSLGRTQSSYEQYFGPGTRLTVT.

On this clone: This same CDR3 is encoded by further DNA sequences in the sample. The chain uses TRBV2 and TRBJ2-5, with D possibly TRBD2 on 5 matching bases. Germline CDR1 reads SNHLY; CDR2 reads FYNNEI. Trimming took 4 bases from V and 3 from J, leaving 9 bases between them. The CDR3 sequence is 13 residues long. CDR3 in DNA: TGTGCCAGCAGTGCGGGAATGGAAGAGACCCAGTACTTC. It translates to CASSAGMEETQYF.

This clone is a singleton in its sample. The chain joins TRBV7-8 to TRBJ2-2; D possibly corresponds to TRBD1 (5 bases). The CDR3 covers 15 residues. Deletions cut 6 bases from V and 6 bases from J, with 17 bases between. Germline-derived CDR1 and CDR2 are SGHVS and FQNEAQ. The CDR3: CASSLNRPTAGELFF. The CDR3 DNA reads as TGTGCCAGCAGTCTTAACAGGCCCACGGCCGGGGAGCTGTTTTTT.

This sequence joins TRBV19 and TRBJ2-7; TRBD1 agrees at 11 bases. CDR3 size: 15 residues. J gave up 1 base and V 5 bases, and 4 bases lay outside the gene matches. Germline loops: CDR1 LNHDA, CDR2 SQIVND (reference sequence). The CDR3 DNA reads TGTGCCAGTAGTGGACAGGGGGCGCTGTCCTACGAGCAGTACTTC. Its protein product is CASSGQGALSYEQYF. The complete variable domain, with remaining parts taken from reference TRBV19 and TRBJ2-7, reads DGGITQSPKYLFRKEGQNVTLSCEQNLNHDAMYWYRQDPGQGLRLIYYSQIVNDFQKGDIAEGYSVSREKKESFPLTVTSAQKNPTAFYLCASSGQGALSYEQYFGPGTRLTVT.

CDR3 in amino acids: CASTRAGTLDEQFF. The DNA for the CDR3 is TGTGCCAGCACCCGGGCGGGGACTTTGGATGAGCAGTTCTTC. V usage is TRBV6-6 and J usage is TRBJ2-1; D is perhaps TRBD2 (6 bases). Germline loops: CDR1 MNHNY, CDR2 SVGAGI (reference sequence). The CDR3 is 14 residues long. V gave up 7 bases and J gave up 8 bases, with 18 bases separating them.

The J gene is TRBJ1-2, the V gene TRBV5-4, with D possibly matching TRBD1 (5 bases). The CDR3 runs to 13 residues. Germline lookup yields CDR1 SGHNT and CDR2 YYREEE (reference sequence). V was clipped by 0 bases and J by 6 bases, with 9 bases between them. This chain's CDR3 is CASSLAWGNGYTF. The CDR3 DNA is TGTGCCAGCAGCTTGGCATGGGGCAATGGCTACACCTTC. Full variable domain (outside the CDR3, taken from reference TRBV5-4 and TRBJ1-2): ETGVTQSPTHLIKTRGQQVTLRCSSQSGHNTVSWYQQALGQGPQFIFQYYREEENGRGNFPPRFSGLQFPNYSSELNVNALELDDSALYLCASSLAWGNGYTFGSGTRLTVV.

The CDR3 protein is CASSGMGATEAFF. CDR3 nucleotides: TGTGCCAGCAGTGGGATGGGGGCCACTGAAGCTTTCTTT. This chain uses TRBV2 with TRBJ1-1; D is perhaps TRBD1 (6 bases). Trimming cost V 4 bases and J 4 bases, with 10 bases left between them. This CDR3 is 13 amino acids long. Germline V gene sequence: CDR1 SNHLY, CDR2 FYNNEI.

J is TRBJ2-7 and V is TRBV15; D gene uncertain. CDR1 LNHNV and CDR2 YYDKDF come from the germline V gene (reference sequence). With 0 bases removed from V and 2 bases from J, the gap between germline ends came to 8 bases. The CDR3 is 14 amino acids. The CDR3 nucleotides read TGTGCCACCAGCAGAGATCGTTCGGCCTACGAGCAGTACTTC. Its protein is CATSRDRSAYEQYF.

This chain connects TRBV6-6 to TRBJ1-1; D remains ambiguous. Germline V gene data show CDR1 as MNHNY and CDR2 as SVGAGI (reference sequence). The CDR3 spans 12 residues. With 2 bases removed from V and 7 bases from J, the gap between germline ends came to 8 bases. The chain's CDR3 is CASSYGEGEAFF. DNA of the CDR3: TGTGCCAGCAGTTACGGTGAGGGTGAAGCTTTCTTT.

The V gene is TRBV6-5, the J gene TRBJ1-5, with D unclear. V was pared by 5 bases and J by 2 bases, with 7 bases between. The germline CDR1 and CDR2 sequences are MNHEY and SVGAGI. The CDR3 has 13 residues. The CDR3: CASSTYGNQPQHF. The CDR3 nucleotides are TGTGCCAGCAGTACTTACGGCAATCAGCCCCAGCATTTT.

The rearrangement joins TRBV11-2 to TRBJ1-1; D is undetermined. Trimming took 2 bases from V and 0 from J, leaving 4 bases between them. The CDR3 extends over 13 amino acids. Germline CDR1 SGHAT, CDR2 FQNNGV. The CDR3 protein is CASSLHLNTEAFF. The DNA of the CDR3 is TGTGCCAGCAGCTTACACTTGAACACTGAAGCTTTCTTT.

This clone appeared a single time. The chain joins TRBV7-2 to TRBJ2-7, with D uncertain. Trimming shortened V by 0 bases and J by 2 bases, and 8 bases separated the two germline ends. This CDR3 has 14 amino acids. The V gene's germline CDR1 is SGHTA and CDR2 FQGNSA. The CDR3 is CASSLARPPYEQYF. The DNA of the CDR3 is TGTGCCAGCAGCTTAGCGCGGCCCCCCTACGAGCAGTACTTC.

This clone was picked up one time. The chain uses TRBV15 and TRBJ1-4; D is unclear. Germline-derived CDR1 and CDR2 are LNHNV and YYDKDF (reference sequence). This CDR3 has 15 amino acids. The V and J ends lost 5 bases and 0 bases respectively, with 10 bases between them. CDR3: CATSPNGATNEKLFF. The CDR3 nucleotides read TGTGCCACCAGCCCGAACGGAGCAACTAATGAAAAACTGTTTTTT.